This paragraph reports one T cell receptor beta chain. The junction shows a germline mismatch at one end, possibly a read error. The CDR3 loop spans 15 amino acids. Germline V gene lookup returns CDR1 LNHDA and CDR2 SQIVND (reference sequence). A universal primer site and UMIs were added as TCR cDNA was made by 5'RACE template switching. MiXCR was run by TCRdb on the 5' RACE reads, yielding one entry per CDR3 protein. The sample lists about 240,000 distinct CDR3 sequences, 6% to 7.5% occurring once. These data come from a study of T cells after yellow fever vaccination. Study-wide context: SMART-Seq v4 Ultra Low Input prepared libraries from low-cell fractions.

The chain employs TRBV19 and TRBJ1-1; tentatively, D is TRBD1 (6 bases). The clonotype was recovered from a man aged 25 to 45 who received the YFV17D yellow fever vaccine. The material sequenced was CD4+ T cells sorted from PBMCs, taken 15 days after the yellow fever booster vaccination. The CDR3 reads CASSMAAGARTEASF. The CDR3 bases are TGTGCCAGTAGTATGGCGGCAGGGGCGCGCACTGAAGCTTCCTTT.